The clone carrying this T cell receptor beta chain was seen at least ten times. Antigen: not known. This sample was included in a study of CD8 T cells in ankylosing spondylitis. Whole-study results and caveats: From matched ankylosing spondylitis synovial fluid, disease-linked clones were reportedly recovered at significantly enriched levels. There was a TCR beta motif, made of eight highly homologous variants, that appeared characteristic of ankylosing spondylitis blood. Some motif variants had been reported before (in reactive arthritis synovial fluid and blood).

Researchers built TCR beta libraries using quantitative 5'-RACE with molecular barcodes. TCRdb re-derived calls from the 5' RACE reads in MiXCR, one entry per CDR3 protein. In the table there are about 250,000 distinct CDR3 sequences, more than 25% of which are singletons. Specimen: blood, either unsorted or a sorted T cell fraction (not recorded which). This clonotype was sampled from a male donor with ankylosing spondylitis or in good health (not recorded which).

The CDR3 sequence: CSATTLANTGELFF. CDR3 bases: TGCAGTGCAACGACTCTCGCGAACACCGGGGAGCTGTTTTTT. The V gene is TRBV20-1, the J gene TRBJ2-2; D not certain. The CDR3 spans 14 residues. Germline assignment: CDR1 DFQATT and CDR2 SNEGSKA (reference sequence). Trimming removed 6 bases from V and 0 bases from J, with 11 bases in between.